This entry lists 21 T cell receptor beta chains sequenced from one sample in a study of T cell responses to AZD1222 COVID-19 vaccine. Measured with immunoSEQ multiplex PCR; TCRdb has only the in-frame clones, and not every one. The repertoire has 100,000 to 140,000 clones, under 95% of them found once; the top ten carry roughly a fifth. Sequencing used peripheral blood, obtained on day 0 of AZD1222 vaccination. These receptors were taken from an adult in good health.

The chain combines TRBV5-4 with TRBJ2-1, with 7 bases lining up with TRBD1. The CDR3 spans 15 residues. Trimming removed 4 bases from V and 6 bases from J; junction bases left unmatched: 10. In germline, CDR1 is SGHNT, CDR2 YYREEE (reference sequence). DNA of the CDR3: TGTGCCAGCAGCCCAATAAGACAGGGTGGCAATGAGCAGTTCTTC. This gives the protein CASSPIRQGGNEQFF.

The rearrangement uses TRBV2 and TRBJ1-4, with TRBD1 identical over 8 bases. V dropped 6 bases and J dropped 8; count of bases not matched to a gene: 11. The V gene's germline CDR1 is SNHLY and CDR2 FYNNEI. CDR3 length equals 15 residues. CDR3 sequence (DNA): TGTGCCAGCAGAAGGGTGACAGGGGTCGGCGAAAAACTGTTTTTT. Residues: CASRRVTGVGEKLFF.

DNA for the CDR3: TGTGCCAGCAGCTTAGCAAACACAGGACTAGAAAAGTACTTC. As protein: CASSLANTGLEKYF. The chain employs TRBV7-3 and TRBJ2-5; 7 bases line up with TRBD2. V was pared by 2 bases and J by 12 bases, with 12 bases of the junction left unmatched. Looked up from germline, CDR1 is SGHTA and CDR2 is FQGTGA. The CDR3 extends over 14 amino acids.

CDR3 sequence (DNA): TGCGCCAGCGGGACAGGGTCTTTGGGCTACACCTTC. Residues: CASGTGSLGYTF. The chain couples TRBV4-3 to TRBJ1-2; 9 bases are a match to TRBD1. Germline V lookup: CDR1 LGHNA, CDR2 YSLEER. J lost 8 bases, V lost 8 bases, and 6 bases had no gene match. The CDR3 sequence is 12 residues long.

The V call is TRBV2, the J call TRBJ1-4; 8 nucleotides align to TRBD1. Germline values: CDR1 SNHLY, CDR2 FYNNEI. The CDR3 is made up of 15 amino acids. The trim removed 0 bases at V and 7 bases at J, leaving 4 bases unmatched. DNA for the CDR3: TGTGCCAGCAGTGAAGCGCGGACAGGGTTTGAAAAACTGTTTTTT. It translates to CASSEARTGFEKLFF.

This clone occurred once. CDR3 amino acids: CAWSVLAGHTDTQYF. CDR3 DNA: TGTGCCTGGAGTGTACTAGCGGGGCACACAGATACGCAGTATTTT. The J gene is TRBJ2-3, the V gene TRBV30; 10 bases line up with TRBD2. The CDR3 has 15 amino acids. In germline, CDR1 is GTSNPN, CDR2 SVGIG (reference sequence). With V trimmed by 0 bases and J by 2 bases, 2 bases remained unmatched.

This rearrangement joins TRBV19 to TRBJ2-2; D ambiguous. Deletions cut 7 bases from V and 2 bases from J, with 8 bases between. This CDR3 is built from 13 residues. Germline CDR1 and CDR2: LNHDA and SQIVND (reference sequence). The CDR3 region is CASISRNTGELFF. CDR3 bases: TGTGCCAGTATAAGCCGTAACACCGGGGAGCTGTTTTTT.

In nucleotides, the CDR3 is TGCGCCAGCAGCCAAGATCAAAACAGTTATCAGCCCCAGCATTTT. This codes for CASSQDQNSYQPQHF. This chain links TRBV4-1 with TRBJ1-5; no clear D gene. The germline V and J ends were trimmed by 0 bases and 5 bases, with 11 bases remaining between them. Per the germline V gene, CDR1 is MGHRA and CDR2 is YSYEKL. The CDR3 is 15 residues long.

The V gene is TRBV6-2 or TRBV6-3, the J gene TRBJ2-3, with unresolved D. Germline V gene lookup returns CDR1 MNHEY and CDR2 SVGEGT. The germline V and J ends were trimmed by 4 bases and 2 bases, with 10 bases remaining between them. The CDR3 has 14 residues. The CDR3 spells CASSLISSTDTQYF. The CDR3 DNA sequence: TGTGCCAGCAGTTTGATTAGTTCCACAGATACGCAGTATTTT.

This clone was seen a handful of times. The CDR3 spells CASSSRQRKTDTQYF. The DNA for the CDR3 is TGTGCCAGCAGCTCACGACAGAGGAAAACAGATACGCAGTATTTT. V usage is TRBV7-6 and J usage is TRBJ2-3; the D gene is possibly TRBD1 (5 bases). Deletions cut 4 bases from V and 3 bases from J, with 14 bases between. The CDR3 extends over 15 amino acids. The germline V gene has CDR1 SGHVS and CDR2 FNYEAQ.

The chain employs TRBV7-8 and TRBJ2-5; 7 nucleotides align to TRBD1. The V gene end was trimmed by 4 bases and the J gene end by 7 bases; junction bases not matched to a gene: 6. The V gene's germline CDR1 is SGHVS and CDR2 FQNEAQ. CDR3 size: 13 residues. The CDR3 bases are TGTGCCAGCAGCTCTGACAGGGTTAGGACCCAGTACTTC. It encodes CASSSDRVRTQYF. The complete variable domain, with remaining parts taken from reference TRBV7-8 and TRBJ2-5, reads GAGVSQSPRYKVAKRGQDVALRCDPISGHVSLFWYQQALGQGPEFLTYFQNEAQLDKSGLPSDRFFAERPEGSVSTLKIQRTQQEDSAVYLCASSSDRVRTQYFGPGTRLLVL.

The chain is built from TRBV4-1 and TRBJ2-2; 8 bases line up with TRBD2. The germline CDR1 and CDR2 sequences are MGHRA and YSYEKL. The CDR3 is made up of 16 amino acids. After removal of 6 bases from V and 5 bases from J, the junction contained 11 bases not matched to a gene. In nucleotides, the CDR3 is TGCGCCAGCAGTAGCCACGTCTTAGCGGGGACCGGGGAGCTGTTTTTT. This codes for CASSSHVLAGTGELFF.

The J gene is TRBJ1-2, the V gene TRBV10-3; D is unclear. The CDR3 has 18 amino acids. Trimming took 6 bases from V and 0 from J, leaving 23 bases between them. CDR1 is ENHRY, CDR2 SYGVKD, per germline. Written as DNA, the CDR3 is TGTGCCATCAGAGACATAGGAATAACGGCGGAAACTAACTATGGCTACACCTTC. This translates into CAIRDIGITAETNYGYTF.

In its sample, this clone was seen once. The genes are TRBV7-2 and TRBJ2-7; a possible D gene is TRBD1 (6 bases). V was pared by 5 bases and J by 2 bases, with 10 bases between. The length of the CDR3 is 13 residues. The germline CDR1 and CDR2 sequences are SGHTA and FQGNSA. DNA of the CDR3: TGTGCCAGCAGCGTACAGGGACCCTACGAGCAGTACTTC. Amino acids: CASSVQGPYEQYF.

The chain links TRBV6-1 to TRBJ1-2; no definite D call. The CDR3 consists of 13 residues. The V gene lost 2 bases and the J gene lost 0 bases, with 4 bases spanning the gap. The germline V gene encodes CDR1 MNHNS and CDR2 SASEGT. The DNA for the CDR3 is TGTGCCAGCAGTGAAAGGTCTAACTATGGCTACACCTTC. Its protein product is CASSERSNYGYTF.

The rearrangement joins TRBV4-1 to TRBJ2-3, with D hard to call. This CDR3 has 16 amino acids. Germline-derived CDR1 and CDR2 are MGHRA and YSYEKL. V was clipped by 0 bases and J by 0 bases, with 10 bases between them. Here the CDR3 reads CASSQEVYRSTDTQYF. For the CDR3, the DNA is TGCGCCAGCAGCCAAGAAGTGTACCGGAGCACAGATACGCAGTATTTT.

The rearrangement links TRBV5-4 to TRBJ2-1; 7 positions match TRBD1. V was pared by 0 bases and J by 9 bases, with 12 bases of the junction left unmatched. Germline CDR1 and CDR2: SGHNT and YYREEE (reference sequence). The CDR3 has 16 amino acids. This CDR3 is CASSLGQGSPLSEQFF. The CDR3 nucleotides are TGTGCCAGCAGCTTGGGACAGGGTAGTCCCCTCAGTGAGCAGTTCTTC.

The J gene is TRBJ2-1, the V gene TRBV19; possible D gene TRBD1, 5 bases. V gave up 5 bases and J gave up 2 bases, with 13 bases separating them. Looked up from germline, CDR1 is LNHDA and CDR2 is SQIVND (reference sequence). This CDR3 contains 15 residues. The chain's CDR3 is CASSRAGFPYNEQFF. The CDR3 DNA is TGTGCCAGTAGTCGCGCAGGGTTCCCCTACAATGAGCAGTTCTTC.

V usage is TRBV5-6 and J usage is TRBJ2-1, with TRBD2 matching 12 bases. J gave up 0 bases and V 8 bases, and 6 bases lay outside the gene matches. Germline-derived CDR1 and CDR2 are SGHDT and YYEEEE. There are 16 residues in the CDR3. CDR3 bases: TGTGCCAGTACGACTAGCGGGGGTAGCTCCTACAATGAGCAGTTCTTC. Encoded protein: CASTTSGGSSYNEQFF.

The J gene is TRBJ1-6, the V gene TRBV7-2; no firm D call. The ends were cut back, 1 base at V and 7 bases at J, with 8 bases in the middle. The germline V gene has CDR1 SGHTA and CDR2 FQGNSA. CDR3 length: 14 amino acids. CDR3 DNA sequence: TGTGCCAGCAGCTTAGAGGGTGACAATTCACCCCTCCACTTT. Residues: CASSLEGDNSPLHF.

This clone was seen only once. The chain recombines TRBV16 with TRBJ1-2, with D maybe TRBD1 (5 bases). The germline V gene encodes CDR1 KGHSY and CDR2 FQNENV. Trimming left V 0 bases short and J 4 bases short, with 24 bases between. This CDR3 spans 19 amino acids. This chain's CDR3 is CASSQSLPREDPLGYGYTF. CDR3 DNA: TGTGCCAGCAGCCAATCGCTTCCCAGGGAGGACCCACTGGGCTATGGCTACACCTTC.